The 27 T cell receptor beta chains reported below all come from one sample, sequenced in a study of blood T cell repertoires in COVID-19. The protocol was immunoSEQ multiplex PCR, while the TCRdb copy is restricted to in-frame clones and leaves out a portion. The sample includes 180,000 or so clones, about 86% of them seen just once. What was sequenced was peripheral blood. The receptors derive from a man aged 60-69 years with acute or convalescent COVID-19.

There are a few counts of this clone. The DNA for the CDR3 is TGTGCCAGCTTTCTGGGACAGCATGGAAACACCATATATTTT. This gives the protein CASFLGQHGNTIYF. The V call is TRBV18, the J call TRBJ1-3; 7 nucleotides align to TRBD1. CDR1 is KGHSH and CDR2 is LQKENI in the germline V gene. CDR3 length equals 14 residues. Trimming removed 7 bases from V and 3 bases from J; junction bases left unmatched: 6. Complete variable domain (other parts from reference TRBV18 and TRBJ1-3): NAGVMQNPRHLVRRRGQEARLRCSPMKGHSHVYWYRQLPEEGLKFMVYLQKENIIDESGMPKERFSAEFPKEGPSILRIQQVVRGDSAAYFCASFLGQHGNTIYFGEGSWLTVV.

The DNA of the CDR3 is TGTGCCAGCAGCCAACGAGAAATGGGCACAGATACGCAGTATTTT. Residues: CASSQREMGTDTQYF. The V and J genes are TRBV3-1 (or the pseudogene TRBV3-2) and TRBJ2-3; no clear D. This CDR3 contains 15 residues. With 2 bases removed from V and 1 base from J, the gap between germline ends came to 10 bases. Germline CDR1 LGHDT, CDR2 YNNKEL (reference sequence).

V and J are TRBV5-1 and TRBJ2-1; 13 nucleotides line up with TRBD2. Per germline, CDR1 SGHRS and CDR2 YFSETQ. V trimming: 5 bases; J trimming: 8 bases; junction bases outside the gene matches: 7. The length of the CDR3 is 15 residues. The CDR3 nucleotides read TGCGCCAGCAGTACCGGGACTAGCGGGATCGATGAGCAGTTCTTC. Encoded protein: CASSTGTSGIDEQFF. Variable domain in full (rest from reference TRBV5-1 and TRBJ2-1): KAGVTQTPRYLIKTRGQQVTLSCSPISGHRSVSWYQQTPGQGLQFLFEYFSETQRNKGNFPGRFSGRQFSNSRSEMNVSTLELGDSALYLCASSTGTSGIDEQFFGPGTRLTVL.

The CDR3 loop is CASSSRGPGTEAFF. The CDR3 DNA is TGCGCCAGCAGCAGCAGGGGTCCGGGCACTGAAGCTTTCTTT. The J gene is TRBJ1-1, the V gene TRBV5-1; TRBD1 is a possible D gene (6 bases). The germline V gene encodes CDR1 SGHRS and CDR2 YFSETQ. The CDR3 is made up of 14 amino acids. V was shortened by 4 bases and J by 4 bases, with 14 bases between the two germline ends.

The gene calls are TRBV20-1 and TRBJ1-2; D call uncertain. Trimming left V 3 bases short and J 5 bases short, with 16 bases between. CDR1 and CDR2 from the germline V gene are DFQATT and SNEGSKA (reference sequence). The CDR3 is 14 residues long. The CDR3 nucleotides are TGCAGTGCTAGTAGCACGGGGAGAGGGTATGGCTACACCTTC. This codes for CSASSTGRGYGYTF.

CDR3 residues: CAWRTSGRSDEQFF. CDR3 DNA sequence: TGTGCCTGGAGGACTAGCGGGAGGAGCGATGAGCAGTTCTTC. This chain links TRBV30 with TRBJ2-1, with TRBD2 matching 13 bases. The germline V gene encodes CDR1 GTSNPN and CDR2 SVGIG (reference sequence). Losses at the gene ends were 3 bases for V and 8 bases for J; bases not matched to a gene: 4. This CDR3 region has 14 residues.

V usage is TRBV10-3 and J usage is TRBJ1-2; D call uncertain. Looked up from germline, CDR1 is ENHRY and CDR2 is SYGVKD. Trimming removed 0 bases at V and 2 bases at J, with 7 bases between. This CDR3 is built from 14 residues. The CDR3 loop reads CAISESGVNYGYTF. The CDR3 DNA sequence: TGTGCCATCAGTGAGTCGGGAGTAAACTATGGCTACACCTTC.

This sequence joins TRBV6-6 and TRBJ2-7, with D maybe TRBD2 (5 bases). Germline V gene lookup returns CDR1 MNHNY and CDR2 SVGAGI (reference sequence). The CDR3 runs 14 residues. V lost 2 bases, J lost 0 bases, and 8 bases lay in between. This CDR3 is CASSYRGFSYEQYF. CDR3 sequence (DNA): TGTGCCAGCAGTTACCGGGGTTTCTCCTACGAGCAGTACTTC.

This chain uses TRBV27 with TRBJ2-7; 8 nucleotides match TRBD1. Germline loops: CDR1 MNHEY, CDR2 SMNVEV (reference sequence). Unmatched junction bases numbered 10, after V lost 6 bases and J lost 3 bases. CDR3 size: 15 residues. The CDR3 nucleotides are TGTGCCAGCAGACCGCACCGGGACAGGCTCTACGAGCAGTACTTC. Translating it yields CASRPHRDRLYEQYF.

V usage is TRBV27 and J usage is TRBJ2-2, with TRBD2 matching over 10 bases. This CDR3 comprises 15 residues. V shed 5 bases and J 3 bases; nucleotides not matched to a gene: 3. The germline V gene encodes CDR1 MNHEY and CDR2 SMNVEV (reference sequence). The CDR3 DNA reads TGTGCCAGCAGTCCTAGCGGGAGTGACACCGGGGAGCTGTTTTTT. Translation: CASSPSGSDTGELFF.

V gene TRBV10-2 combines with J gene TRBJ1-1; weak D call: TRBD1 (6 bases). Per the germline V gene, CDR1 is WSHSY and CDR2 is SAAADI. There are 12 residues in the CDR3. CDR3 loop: CATLSTQGEAFF. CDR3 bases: TGCGCGACCCTATCCACGCAGGGGGAAGCTTTCTTT.

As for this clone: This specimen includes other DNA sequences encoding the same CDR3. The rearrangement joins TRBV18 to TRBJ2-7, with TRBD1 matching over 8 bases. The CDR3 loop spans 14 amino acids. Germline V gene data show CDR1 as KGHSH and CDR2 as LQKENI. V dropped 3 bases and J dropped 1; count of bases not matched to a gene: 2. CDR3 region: CASSPGTGSYEQYF. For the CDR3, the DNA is TGTGCCAGCTCACCTGGGACAGGATCCTACGAGCAGTACTTC.

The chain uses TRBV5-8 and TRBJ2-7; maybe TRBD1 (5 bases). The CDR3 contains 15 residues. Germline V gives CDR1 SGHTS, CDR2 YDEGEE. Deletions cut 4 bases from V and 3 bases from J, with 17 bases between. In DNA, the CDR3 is TGTGCCAGCAGCCTGATGATAACAGGCTACTACGAGCAGTACTTC. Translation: CASSLMITGYYEQYF.

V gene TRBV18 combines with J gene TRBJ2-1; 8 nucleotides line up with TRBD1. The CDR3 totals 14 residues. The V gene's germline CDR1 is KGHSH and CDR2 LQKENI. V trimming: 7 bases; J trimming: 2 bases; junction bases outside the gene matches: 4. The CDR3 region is CASLTGVTYNEQFF. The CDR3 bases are TGTGCCAGCTTGACAGGGGTTACCTACAATGAGCAGTTCTTC.

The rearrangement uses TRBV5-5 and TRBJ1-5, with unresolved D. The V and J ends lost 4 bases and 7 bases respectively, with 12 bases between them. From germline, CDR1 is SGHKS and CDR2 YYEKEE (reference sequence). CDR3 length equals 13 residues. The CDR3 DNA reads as TGTGCCAGCAGCCCCTCGGTCGGGCAGCCCCAGCATTTT. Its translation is CASSPSVGQPQHF.

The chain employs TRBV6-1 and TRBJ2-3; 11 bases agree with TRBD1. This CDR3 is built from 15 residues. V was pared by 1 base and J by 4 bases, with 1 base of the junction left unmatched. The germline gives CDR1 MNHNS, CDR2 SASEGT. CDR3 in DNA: TGTGCCAGCAGTGAAGGGACAGGGGGCGCAGATACGCAGTATTTT. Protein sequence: CASSEGTGGADTQYF.

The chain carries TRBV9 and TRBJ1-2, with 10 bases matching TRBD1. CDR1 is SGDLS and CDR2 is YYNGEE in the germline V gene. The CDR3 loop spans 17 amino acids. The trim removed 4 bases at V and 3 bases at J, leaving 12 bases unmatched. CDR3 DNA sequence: TGTGCCAGCAGCCGGGGACAGGGGAGTCGTCGGGACTATGGCTACACCTTC. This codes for CASSRGQGSRRDYGYTF. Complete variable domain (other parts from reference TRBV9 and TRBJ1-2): DSGVTQTPKHLITATGQRVTLRCSPRSGDLSVYWYQQSLDQGLQFLIQYYNGEERAKGNILERFSAQQFPDLHSELNLSSLELGDSALYFCASSRGQGSRRDYGYTFGSGTRLTVV.

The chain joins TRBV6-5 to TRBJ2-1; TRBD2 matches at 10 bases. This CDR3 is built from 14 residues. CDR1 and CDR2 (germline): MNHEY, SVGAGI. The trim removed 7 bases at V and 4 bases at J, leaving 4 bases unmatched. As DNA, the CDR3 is TGTGCCAGCACGCCTAGCGGGAGTTACAATGAGCAGTTCTTC. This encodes CASTPSGSYNEQFF.

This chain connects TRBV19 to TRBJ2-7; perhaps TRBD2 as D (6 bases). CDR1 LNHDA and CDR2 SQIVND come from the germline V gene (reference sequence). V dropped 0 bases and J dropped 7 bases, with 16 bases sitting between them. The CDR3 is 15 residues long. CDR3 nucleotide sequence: TGTGCCAGTAGTATAGATCTCAGGGAGGTTTCGGAGCAGTACTTC. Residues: CASSIDLREVSEQYF.

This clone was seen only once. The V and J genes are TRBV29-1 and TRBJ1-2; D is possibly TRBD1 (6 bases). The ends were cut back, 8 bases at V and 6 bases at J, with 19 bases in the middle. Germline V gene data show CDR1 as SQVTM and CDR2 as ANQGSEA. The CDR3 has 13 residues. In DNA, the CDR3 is TGCAGCACTGTTGGGGGAGGGGGACATGGCTACACCTTC. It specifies CSTVGGGGHGYTF.

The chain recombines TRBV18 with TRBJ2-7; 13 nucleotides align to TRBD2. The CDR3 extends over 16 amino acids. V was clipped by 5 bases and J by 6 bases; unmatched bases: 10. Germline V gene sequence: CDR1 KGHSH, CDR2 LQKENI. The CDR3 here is CASSTTSGRFLPEQYF. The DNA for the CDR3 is TGTGCCAGCTCAACGACTAGCGGGAGGTTCCTCCCCGAGCAGTACTTC. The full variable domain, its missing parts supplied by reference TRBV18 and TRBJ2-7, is NAGVMQNPRHLVRRRGQEARLRCSPMKGHSHVYWYRQLPEEGLKFMVYLQKENIIDESGMPKERFSAEFPKEGPSILRIQQVVRGDSAAYFCASSTTSGRFLPEQYFGPGTRLTVT.

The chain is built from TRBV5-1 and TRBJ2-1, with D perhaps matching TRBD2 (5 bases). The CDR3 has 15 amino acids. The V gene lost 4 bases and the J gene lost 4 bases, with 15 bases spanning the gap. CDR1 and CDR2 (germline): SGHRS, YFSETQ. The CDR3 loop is CASSRTPYLYNEQFF. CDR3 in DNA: TGCGCCAGCAGCAGGACTCCGTACTTATACAATGAGCAGTTCTTC.

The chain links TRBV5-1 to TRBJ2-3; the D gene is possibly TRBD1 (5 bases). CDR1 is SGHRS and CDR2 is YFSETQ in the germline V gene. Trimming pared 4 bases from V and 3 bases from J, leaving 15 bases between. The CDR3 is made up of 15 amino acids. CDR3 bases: TGCGCCAGCAGCCGCGCGGCAGGGTCGACAGATACGCAGTATTTT. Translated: CASSRAAGSTDTQYF.

CDR3 amino acids: CASSPGLAGVEQYF. The DNA for the CDR3 is TGTGCCAGCAGCCCAGGACTAGCGGGAGTGGAGCAGTACTTC. This rearrangement joins TRBV7-2 to TRBJ2-7; TRBD2 agrees at 13 bases. V shed 5 bases and J 7 bases; nucleotides not matched to a gene: 5. This CDR3 contains 14 residues. Looked up from germline, CDR1 is SGHTA and CDR2 is FQGNSA. Full variable domain (outside the CDR3, taken from reference TRBV7-2 and TRBJ2-7): GAGVSQSPSNKVTEKGKDVELRCDPISGHTALYWYRQSLGQGLEFLIYFQGNSAPDKSGLPSDRFSAERTGGSVSTLTIQRTQQEDSAVYLCASSPGLAGVEQYFGPGTRLTVT.

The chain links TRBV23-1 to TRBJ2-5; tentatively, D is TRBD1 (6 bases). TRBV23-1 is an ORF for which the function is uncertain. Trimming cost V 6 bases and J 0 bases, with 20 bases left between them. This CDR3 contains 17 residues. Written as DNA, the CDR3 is TGCGCCAGCAGGCTTAGACAGGTTCTACAGTACCAAGAGACCCAGTACTTC. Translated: CASRLRQVLQYQETQYF.

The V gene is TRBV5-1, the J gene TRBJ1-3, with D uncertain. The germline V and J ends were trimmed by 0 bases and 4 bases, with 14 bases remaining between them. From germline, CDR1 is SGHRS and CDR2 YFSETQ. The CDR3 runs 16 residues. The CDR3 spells CASSLGYSLMGNTIYF. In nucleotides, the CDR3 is TGCGCCAGCAGCTTGGGATACAGCCTCATGGGAAACACCATATATTTT.

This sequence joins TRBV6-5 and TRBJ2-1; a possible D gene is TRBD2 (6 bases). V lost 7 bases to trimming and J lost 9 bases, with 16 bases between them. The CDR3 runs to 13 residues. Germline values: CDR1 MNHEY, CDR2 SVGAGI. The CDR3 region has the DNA TGTGCCAGCACCAAACGGGGACTTGGTGAGCAGTTCTTC. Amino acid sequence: CASTKRGLGEQFF.